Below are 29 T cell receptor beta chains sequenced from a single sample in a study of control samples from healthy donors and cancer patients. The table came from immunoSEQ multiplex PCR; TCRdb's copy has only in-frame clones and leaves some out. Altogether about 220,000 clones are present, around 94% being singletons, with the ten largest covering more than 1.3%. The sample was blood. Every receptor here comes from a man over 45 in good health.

In DNA form, the CDR3 reads TGTGCCACCAGCAGAGGGGGGACTAGCGGGTCGGGCGTGGATACGCAGTATTTT. It encodes CATSRGGTSGSGVDTQYF. This chain uses TRBV15 with TRBJ2-3, with 12 positions matching TRBD2. V gave up 1 base and J gave up 6 bases; unmatched junction bases: 11. This CDR3 is 18 amino acids long. CDR1 and CDR2 (germline): LNHNV, YYDKDF (reference sequence). Together with reference TRBV15 and TRBJ2-3, the CDR3 gives the full variable domain: DAMVIQNPRYQVTQFGKPVTLSCSQTLNHNVMYWYQQKSSQAPKLLFHYYDKDFNNEADTPDNFQSRRPNTSFCFLDIRSPGLGDTAMYLCATSRGGTSGSGVDTQYFGPGTRLTVL.

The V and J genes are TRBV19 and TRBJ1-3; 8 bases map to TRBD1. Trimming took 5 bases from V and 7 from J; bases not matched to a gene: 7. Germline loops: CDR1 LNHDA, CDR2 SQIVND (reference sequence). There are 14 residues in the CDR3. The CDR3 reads CASSPGQATNTIYF. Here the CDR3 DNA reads TGTGCCAGTAGTCCGGGACAGGCGACGAACACCATATATTTT.

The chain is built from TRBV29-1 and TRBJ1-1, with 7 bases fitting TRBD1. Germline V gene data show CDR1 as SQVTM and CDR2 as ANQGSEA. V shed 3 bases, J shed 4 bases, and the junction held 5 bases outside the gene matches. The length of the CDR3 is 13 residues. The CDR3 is CSVEGGGGTEAFF. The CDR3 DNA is TGCAGCGTTGAGGGAGGGGGCGGCACTGAAGCTTTCTTT.

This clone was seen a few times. Here the CDR3 DNA reads TGTGCCAGCAGCTTAGCGACGGGAAACTATGGCTACACCTTC. Encoded protein: CASSLATGNYGYTF. The V call is TRBV7-2, the J call TRBJ1-2; D is unresolved. Trimming removed 0 bases from V and 2 bases from J, with 7 bases in between. This CDR3 region has 14 residues. Germline V CDR1 and CDR2: SGHTA, FQGNSA.

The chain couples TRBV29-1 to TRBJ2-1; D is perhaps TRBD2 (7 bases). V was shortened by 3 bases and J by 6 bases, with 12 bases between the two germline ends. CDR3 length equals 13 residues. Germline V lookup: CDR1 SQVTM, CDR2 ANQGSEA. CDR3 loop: CSVDTRGGNEQFF. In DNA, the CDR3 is TGCAGCGTTGACACTAGGGGGGGCAATGAGCAGTTCTTC.

The CDR3 DNA follows: TGTGCCAGCAGCAGGGCCGGGACAGGCAACAGCGAGCAGTACTTC. It specifies CASSRAGTGNSEQYF. The V gene is TRBV3-1 (or the pseudogene TRBV3-2), the J gene TRBJ2-7; TRBD1 agrees at 8 bases. J lost 6 bases, V lost 5 bases, and 12 bases had no gene match. This CDR3 has 15 amino acids. Germline V gene sequence: CDR1 LGHDT, CDR2 YNNKEL (reference sequence).

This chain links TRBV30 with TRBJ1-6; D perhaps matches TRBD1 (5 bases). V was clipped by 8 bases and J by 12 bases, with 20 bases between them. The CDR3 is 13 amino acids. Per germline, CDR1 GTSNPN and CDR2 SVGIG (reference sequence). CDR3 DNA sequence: TGTGCCGGATCTGGGACCCCGGGGAGACCCCTCCACTTT. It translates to CAGSGTPGRPLHF.

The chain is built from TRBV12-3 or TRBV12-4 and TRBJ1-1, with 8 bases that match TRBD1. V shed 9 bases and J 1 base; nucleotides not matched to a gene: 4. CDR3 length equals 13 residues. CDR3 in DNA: TGTGCCAGTACCAGGGGGCAGAACACTGAAGCTTTCTTT. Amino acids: CASTRGQNTEAFF.

The CDR3 spells CASSKGQVVGELFF. The DNA of the CDR3 is TGTGCCAGCAGTAAGGGACAGGTGGTCGGGGAGCTGTTTTTT. The chain carries TRBV2 and TRBJ2-2; 8 bases are shared with TRBD1. V was clipped by 5 bases and J by 7 bases; unmatched bases: 6. Germline V gives CDR1 SNHLY, CDR2 FYNNEI. The CDR3 spans 14 residues.

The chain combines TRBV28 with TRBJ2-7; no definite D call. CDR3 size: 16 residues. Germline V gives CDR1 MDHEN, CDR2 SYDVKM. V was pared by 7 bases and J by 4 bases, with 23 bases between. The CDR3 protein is CASTHGVTPLQYEQYF. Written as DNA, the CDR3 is TGTGCCAGCACCCATGGGGTGACCCCCCTACAGTACGAGCAGTACTTC. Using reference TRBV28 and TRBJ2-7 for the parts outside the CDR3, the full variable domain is DVKVTQSSRYLVKRTGEKVFLECVQDMDHENMFWYRQDPGLGLRLIYFSYDVKMKEKGDIPEGYSVSREKKERFSLILESASTNQTSMYLCASTHGVTPLQYEQYFGPGTRLTVT.

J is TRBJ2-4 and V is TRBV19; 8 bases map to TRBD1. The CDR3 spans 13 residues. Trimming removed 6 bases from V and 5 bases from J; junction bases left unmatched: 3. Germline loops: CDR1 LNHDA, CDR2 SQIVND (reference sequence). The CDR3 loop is CASRLGQENIQYF. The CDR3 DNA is TGTGCCAGTAGATTGGGACAGGAAAACATTCAGTACTTC.

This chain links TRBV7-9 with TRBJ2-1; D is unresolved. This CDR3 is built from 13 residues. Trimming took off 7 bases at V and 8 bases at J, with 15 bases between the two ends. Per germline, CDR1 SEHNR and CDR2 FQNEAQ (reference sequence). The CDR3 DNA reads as TGTGCCAGCACCCCCCGGAAGGCCGATGAGCAGTTCTTC. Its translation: CASTPRKADEQFF.

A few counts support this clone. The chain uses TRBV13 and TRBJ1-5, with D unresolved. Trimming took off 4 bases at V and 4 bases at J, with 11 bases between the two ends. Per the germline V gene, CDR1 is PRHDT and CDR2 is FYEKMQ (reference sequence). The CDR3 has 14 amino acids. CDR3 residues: CASSSRHLNQPQHF. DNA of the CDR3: TGTGCCAGCAGCTCCAGACACTTAAATCAGCCCCAGCATTTT.

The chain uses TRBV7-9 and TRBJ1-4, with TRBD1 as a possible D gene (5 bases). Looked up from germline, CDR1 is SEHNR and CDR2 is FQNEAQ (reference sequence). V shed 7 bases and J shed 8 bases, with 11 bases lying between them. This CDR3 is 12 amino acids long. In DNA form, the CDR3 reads TGTGCCAGCACCCTCCAGGGAGAAAAACTGTTTTTT. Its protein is CASTLQGEKLFF. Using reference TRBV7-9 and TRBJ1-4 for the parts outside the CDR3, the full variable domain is DTGVSQNPRHKITKRGQNVTFRCDPISEHNRLYWYRQTLGQGPEFLTYFQNEAQLEKSRLLSDRFSAERPKGSFSTLEIQRTEQGDSAMYLCASTLQGEKLFFGSGTQLSVL.

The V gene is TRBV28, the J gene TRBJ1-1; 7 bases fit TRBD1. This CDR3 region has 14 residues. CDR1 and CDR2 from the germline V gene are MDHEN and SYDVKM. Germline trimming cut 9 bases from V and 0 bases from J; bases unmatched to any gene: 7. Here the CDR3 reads CARVTGTVNTEAFF. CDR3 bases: TGTGCCAGGGTTACCGGGACAGTGAACACTGAAGCTTTCTTT.

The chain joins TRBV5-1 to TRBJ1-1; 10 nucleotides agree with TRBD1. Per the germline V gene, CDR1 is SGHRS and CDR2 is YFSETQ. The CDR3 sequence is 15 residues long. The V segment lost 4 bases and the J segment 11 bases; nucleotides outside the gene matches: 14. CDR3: CASSVTGTGATEAFF. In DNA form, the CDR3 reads TGCGCCAGCAGCGTGACCGGGACAGGGGCCACGGAGGCTTTCTTT.

CDR3 DNA sequence: TGTGCCAGCAGCCCCGGTGGGGGACGGGAGACCCAGTACTTC. Protein: CASSPGGGRETQYF. The rearrangement links TRBV7-2 to TRBJ2-5, with D tentatively TRBD1 or TRBD2 (5 bases each). This CDR3 has 14 amino acids. Per germline, CDR1 SGHTA and CDR2 FQGNSA. Trimming stripped 5 bases from V and 5 bases from J, with 15 bases between.

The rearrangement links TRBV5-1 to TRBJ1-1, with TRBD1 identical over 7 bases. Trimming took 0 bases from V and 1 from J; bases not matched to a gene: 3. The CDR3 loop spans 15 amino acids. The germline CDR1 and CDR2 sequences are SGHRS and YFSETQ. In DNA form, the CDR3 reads TGCGCCAGCAGCTTGGGGGACAGCTGGAACACTGAAGCTTTCTTT. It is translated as CASSLGDSWNTEAFF.

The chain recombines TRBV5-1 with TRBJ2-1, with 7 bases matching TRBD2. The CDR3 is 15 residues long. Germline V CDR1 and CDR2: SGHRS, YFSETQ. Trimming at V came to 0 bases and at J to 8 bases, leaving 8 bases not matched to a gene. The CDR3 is CASSLAVGEGDEQFF. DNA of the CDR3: TGCGCCAGCAGCTTGGCCGTGGGGGAGGGAGATGAGCAGTTCTTC.

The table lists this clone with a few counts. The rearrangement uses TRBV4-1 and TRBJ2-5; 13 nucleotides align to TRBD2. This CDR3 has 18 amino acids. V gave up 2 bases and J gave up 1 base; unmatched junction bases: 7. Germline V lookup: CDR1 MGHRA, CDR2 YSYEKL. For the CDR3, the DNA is TGCGCCAGCAGCCAATTGACTAGCGGGGGGAGCGGCCAAGAGACCCAGTACTTC. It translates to CASSQLTSGGSGQETQYF.

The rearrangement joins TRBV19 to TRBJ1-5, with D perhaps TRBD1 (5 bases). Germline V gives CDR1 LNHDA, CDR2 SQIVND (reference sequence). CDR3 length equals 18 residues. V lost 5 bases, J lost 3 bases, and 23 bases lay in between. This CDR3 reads CASSPWGDYNPYNQPQHF. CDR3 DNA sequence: TGTGCCAGTAGTCCCTGGGGGGACTATAACCCCTACAATCAGCCCCAGCATTTT.

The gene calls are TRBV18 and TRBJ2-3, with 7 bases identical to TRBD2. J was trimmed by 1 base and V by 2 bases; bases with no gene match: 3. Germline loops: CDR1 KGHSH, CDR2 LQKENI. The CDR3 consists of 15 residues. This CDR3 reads CASSPLGGGTDTQYF. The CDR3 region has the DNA TGTGCCAGCTCACCATTGGGGGGGGGCACAGATACGCAGTATTTT.

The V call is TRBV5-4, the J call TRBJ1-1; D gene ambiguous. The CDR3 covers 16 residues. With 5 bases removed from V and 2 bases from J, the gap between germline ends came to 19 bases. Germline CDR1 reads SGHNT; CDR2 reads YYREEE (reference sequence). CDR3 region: CASRLLMAGENTEAFF. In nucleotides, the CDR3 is TGTGCCAGCAGACTTTTAATGGCTGGGGAAAACACTGAAGCTTTCTTT.

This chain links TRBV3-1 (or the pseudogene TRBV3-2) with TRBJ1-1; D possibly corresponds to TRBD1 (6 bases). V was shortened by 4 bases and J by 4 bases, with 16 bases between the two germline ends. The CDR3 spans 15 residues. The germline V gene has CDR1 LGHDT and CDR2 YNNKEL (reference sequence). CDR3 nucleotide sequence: TGTGCCAGCAGCCTCCGAGGGGGGGATGGCACTGAAGCTTTCTTT. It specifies CASSLRGGDGTEAFF.

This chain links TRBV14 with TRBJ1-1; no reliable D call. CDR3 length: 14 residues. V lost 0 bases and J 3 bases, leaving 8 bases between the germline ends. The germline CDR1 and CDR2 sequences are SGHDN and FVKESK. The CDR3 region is CASSQEDTYTEAFF. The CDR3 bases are TGTGCCAGCAGCCAAGAAGACACTTACACTGAAGCTTTCTTT.

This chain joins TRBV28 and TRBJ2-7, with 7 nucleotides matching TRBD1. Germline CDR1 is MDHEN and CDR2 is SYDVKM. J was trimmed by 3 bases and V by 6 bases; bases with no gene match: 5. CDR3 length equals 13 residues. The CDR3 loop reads CASRPGQDYEQYV. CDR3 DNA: TGTGCCAGCAGACCCGGACAGGACTACGAGCAGTACGTC.

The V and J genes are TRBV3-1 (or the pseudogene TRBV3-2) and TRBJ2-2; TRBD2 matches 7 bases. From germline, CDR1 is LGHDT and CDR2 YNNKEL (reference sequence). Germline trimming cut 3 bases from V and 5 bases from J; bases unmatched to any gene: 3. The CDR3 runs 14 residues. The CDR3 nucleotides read TGTGCCAGCAGCCAGAGGGAGGGTACCGGGGAGCTGTTTTTT. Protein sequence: CASSQREGTGELFF.

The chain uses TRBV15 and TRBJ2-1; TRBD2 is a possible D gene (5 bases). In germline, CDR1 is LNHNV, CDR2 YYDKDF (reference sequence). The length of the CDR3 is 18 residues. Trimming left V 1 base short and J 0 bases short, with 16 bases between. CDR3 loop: CATSRGGWRSSSYNEQFF. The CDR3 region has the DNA TGTGCCACCAGCAGAGGAGGGTGGCGGTCGAGCTCCTACAATGAGCAGTTCTTC.

CDR3 bases: TGCGCCAGCAGTCGGGGGGTAAACAATCAGCCCCAGCATTTT. As protein: CASSRGVNNQPQHF. The rearrangement joins TRBV10-2 to TRBJ1-5; possible D gene TRBD1, 5 bases. Germline lookup yields CDR1 WSHSY and CDR2 SAAADI. This CDR3 spans 14 amino acids. The V gene lost 5 bases and the J gene lost 3 bases, with 11 bases spanning the gap.